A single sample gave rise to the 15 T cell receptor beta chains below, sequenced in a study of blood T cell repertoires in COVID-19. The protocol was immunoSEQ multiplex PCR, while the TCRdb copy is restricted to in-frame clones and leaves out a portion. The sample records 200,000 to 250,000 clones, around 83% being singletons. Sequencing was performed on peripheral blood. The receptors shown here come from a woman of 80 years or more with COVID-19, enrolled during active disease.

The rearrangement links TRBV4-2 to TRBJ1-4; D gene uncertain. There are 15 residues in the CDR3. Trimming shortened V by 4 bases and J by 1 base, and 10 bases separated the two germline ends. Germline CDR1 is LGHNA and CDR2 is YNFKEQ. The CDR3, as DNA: TGTGCCAGCAGCCCGGGAGGGTTAACTAATGAAAAACTGTTTTTT. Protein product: CASSPGGLTNEKLFF.

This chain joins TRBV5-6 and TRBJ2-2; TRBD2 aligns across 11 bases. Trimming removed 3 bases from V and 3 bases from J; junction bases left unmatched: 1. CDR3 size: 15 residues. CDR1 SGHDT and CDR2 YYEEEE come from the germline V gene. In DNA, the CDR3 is TGTGCCAGCAGCTCACTAGCGGGGGACACCGGGGAGCTGTTTTTT. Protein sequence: CASSSLAGDTGELFF.

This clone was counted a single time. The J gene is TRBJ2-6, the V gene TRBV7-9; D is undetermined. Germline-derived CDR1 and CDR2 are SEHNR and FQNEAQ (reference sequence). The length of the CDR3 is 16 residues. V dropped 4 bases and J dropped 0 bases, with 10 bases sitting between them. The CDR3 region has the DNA TGTGCCAGCAGCTCCCAGACACGCTCTGGGGCCAACGTCCTGACTTTC. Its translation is CASSSQTRSGANVLTF.

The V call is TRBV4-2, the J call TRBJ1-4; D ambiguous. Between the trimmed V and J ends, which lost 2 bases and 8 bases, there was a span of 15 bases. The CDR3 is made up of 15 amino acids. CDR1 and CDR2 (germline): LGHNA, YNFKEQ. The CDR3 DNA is TGTGCCAGCAGCCAATCTCCGACACTTCAAGAAAAACTGTTTTTT. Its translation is CASSQSPTLQEKLFF.

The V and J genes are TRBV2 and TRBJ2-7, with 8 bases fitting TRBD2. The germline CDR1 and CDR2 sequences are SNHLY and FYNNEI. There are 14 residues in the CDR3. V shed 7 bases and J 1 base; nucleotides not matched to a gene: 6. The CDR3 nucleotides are TGTGCCAGCAAGGGTGGCGGGGGGTCCTACGAGCAGTACTTC. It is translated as CASKGGGGSYEQYF.

The CDR3 sequence: CASSEQGGNTQPQHF. CDR3 coding DNA: TGTGCCAGCAGTGAGCAGGGAGGGAACACTCAGCCCCAGCATTTT. This chain connects TRBV2 to TRBJ1-5; possibly TRBD1 for D (5 bases). CDR1 is SNHLY, CDR2 FYNNEI, per germline. This CDR3 has 15 residues. Between the trimmed V and J ends, which lost 3 bases and 6 bases, there was a span of 15 bases.

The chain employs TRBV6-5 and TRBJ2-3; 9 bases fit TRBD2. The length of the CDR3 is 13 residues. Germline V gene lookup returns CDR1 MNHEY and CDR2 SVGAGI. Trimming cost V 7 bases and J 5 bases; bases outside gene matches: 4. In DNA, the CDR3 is TGTGCCAGCAAAGCGGGGGGCCGAGATACGCAGTATTTT. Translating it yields CASKAGGRDTQYF.

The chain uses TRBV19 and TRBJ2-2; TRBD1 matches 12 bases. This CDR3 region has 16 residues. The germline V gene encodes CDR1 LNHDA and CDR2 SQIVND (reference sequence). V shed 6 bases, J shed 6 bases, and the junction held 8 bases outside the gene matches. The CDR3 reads CASSLRGQGAAGELFF. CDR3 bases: TGTGCCAGTAGCCTCCGGGGACAGGGGGCCGCCGGGGAGCTGTTTTTT.

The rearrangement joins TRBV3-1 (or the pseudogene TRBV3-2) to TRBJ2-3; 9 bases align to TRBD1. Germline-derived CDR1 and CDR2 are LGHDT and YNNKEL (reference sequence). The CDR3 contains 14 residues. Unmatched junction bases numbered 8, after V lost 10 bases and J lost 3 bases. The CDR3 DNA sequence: TGTGCCATCCCCCGGGACAGGGAAACAGATACGCAGTATTTT. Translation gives CAIPRDRETDTQYF.

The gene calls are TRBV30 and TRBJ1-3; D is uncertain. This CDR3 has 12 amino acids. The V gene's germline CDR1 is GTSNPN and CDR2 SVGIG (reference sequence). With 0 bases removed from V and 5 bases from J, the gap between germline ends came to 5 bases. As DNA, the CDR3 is TGTGCCTGGAGTGTTAGAAGAAACACCATATATTTT. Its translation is CAWSVRRNTIYF.

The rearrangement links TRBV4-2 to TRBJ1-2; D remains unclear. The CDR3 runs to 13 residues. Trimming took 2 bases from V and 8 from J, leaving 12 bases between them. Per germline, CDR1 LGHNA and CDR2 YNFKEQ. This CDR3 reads CASSQTPSGGYTF. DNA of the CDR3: TGTGCCAGCAGCCAAACACCCTCGGGGGGCTACACCTTC.

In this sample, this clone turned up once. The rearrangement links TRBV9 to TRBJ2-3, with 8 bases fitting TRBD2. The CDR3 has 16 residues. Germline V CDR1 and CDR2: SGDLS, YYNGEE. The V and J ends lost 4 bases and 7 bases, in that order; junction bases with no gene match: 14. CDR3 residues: CASSSPPGGRGNTQYF. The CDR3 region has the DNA TGTGCCAGCAGCTCCCCACCGGGGGGGAGGGGAAATACGCAGTATTTT.

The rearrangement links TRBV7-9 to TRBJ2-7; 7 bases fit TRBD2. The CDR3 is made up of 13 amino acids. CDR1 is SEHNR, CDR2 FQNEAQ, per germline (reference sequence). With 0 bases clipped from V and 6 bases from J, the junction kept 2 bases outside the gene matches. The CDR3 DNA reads TGTGCCAGCAGCTTAGCTCCGGGGGGCGAGCAGTACTTC. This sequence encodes CASSLAPGGEQYF.

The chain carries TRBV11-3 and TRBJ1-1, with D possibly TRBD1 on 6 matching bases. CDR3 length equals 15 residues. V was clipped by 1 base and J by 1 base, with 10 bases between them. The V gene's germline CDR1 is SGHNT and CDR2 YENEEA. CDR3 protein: CASSLGGGKNTEAFF. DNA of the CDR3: TGTGCCAGCAGCTTAGGTGGGGGCAAGAACACTGAAGCTTTCTTT.

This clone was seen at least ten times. In nucleotides, the CDR3 is TGTGCCAGCAGCGTAGGGGTCGGCAGGGAAGCTTTCTTT. Amino acid sequence: CASSVGVGREAFF. V and J are TRBV9 and TRBJ1-1; D unresolved. In germline, CDR1 is SGDLS, CDR2 YYNGEE. This CDR3 is 13 amino acids long. V was trimmed by 0 bases and J by 8 bases, leaving 11 bases between them. The whole variable domain, filled in from reference TRBV9 and TRBJ1-1, reads DSGVTQTPKHLITATGQRVTLRCSPRSGDLSVYWYQQSLDQGLQFLIQYYNGEERAKGNILERFSAQQFPDLHSELNLSSLELGDSALYFCASSVGVGREAFFGQGTRLTVV.